A single T cell receptor (beta chain) is shown here with its context. The antigen is undetermined. The repertoire was sequenced with immunoSEQ multiplex PCR; TCRdb's copy has only in-frame clones and lacks some. In the table there are tens of thousands of clones, about 89% of which are singletons. The entry originates in a study of cytomegalovirus exposure and HLA in healthy donors. Study findings and constraints: CMV antigen specificity was confirmed in vitro for a few CMV-associated chains. The study labeled fewer than 200 TCR beta chains cytomegalovirus-associated. Rarity marked most TCR sequences, yet some public TCRs occurred in many donors.

Trimming cost V 1 base and J 7 bases, with 14 bases left between them. The CDR3 contains 14 residues. Germline-derived CDR1 and CDR2 are LNHDA and SQIVND (reference sequence). The sequence was obtained from a woman between 18 and 29 years old in good health and CMV-seronegative. The gene calls are TRBV19 and TRBJ2-7; D possibly corresponds to TRBD1 (6 bases). Material for sequencing was PBMCs. The CDR3 region has the DNA TGTGCCAGTAGTATAGGGGGACAAGCTTTGGAGCAGTACTTC. Its protein is CASSIGGQALEQYF.